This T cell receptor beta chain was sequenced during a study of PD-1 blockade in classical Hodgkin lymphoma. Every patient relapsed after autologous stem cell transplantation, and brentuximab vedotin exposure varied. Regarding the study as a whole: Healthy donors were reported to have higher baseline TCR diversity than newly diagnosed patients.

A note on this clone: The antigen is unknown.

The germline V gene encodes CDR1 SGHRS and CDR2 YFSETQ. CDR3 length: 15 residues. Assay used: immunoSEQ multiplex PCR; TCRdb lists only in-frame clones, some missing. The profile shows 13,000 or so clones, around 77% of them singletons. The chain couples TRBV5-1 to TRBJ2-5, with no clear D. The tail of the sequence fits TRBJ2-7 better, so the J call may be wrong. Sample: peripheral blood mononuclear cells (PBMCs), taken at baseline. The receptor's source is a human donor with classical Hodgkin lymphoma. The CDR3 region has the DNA TGCGCCAGCAGCTTGGGGGCGGTTGGAACCTACGAGCAGTACTTC. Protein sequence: CASSLGAVGTYEQYF.